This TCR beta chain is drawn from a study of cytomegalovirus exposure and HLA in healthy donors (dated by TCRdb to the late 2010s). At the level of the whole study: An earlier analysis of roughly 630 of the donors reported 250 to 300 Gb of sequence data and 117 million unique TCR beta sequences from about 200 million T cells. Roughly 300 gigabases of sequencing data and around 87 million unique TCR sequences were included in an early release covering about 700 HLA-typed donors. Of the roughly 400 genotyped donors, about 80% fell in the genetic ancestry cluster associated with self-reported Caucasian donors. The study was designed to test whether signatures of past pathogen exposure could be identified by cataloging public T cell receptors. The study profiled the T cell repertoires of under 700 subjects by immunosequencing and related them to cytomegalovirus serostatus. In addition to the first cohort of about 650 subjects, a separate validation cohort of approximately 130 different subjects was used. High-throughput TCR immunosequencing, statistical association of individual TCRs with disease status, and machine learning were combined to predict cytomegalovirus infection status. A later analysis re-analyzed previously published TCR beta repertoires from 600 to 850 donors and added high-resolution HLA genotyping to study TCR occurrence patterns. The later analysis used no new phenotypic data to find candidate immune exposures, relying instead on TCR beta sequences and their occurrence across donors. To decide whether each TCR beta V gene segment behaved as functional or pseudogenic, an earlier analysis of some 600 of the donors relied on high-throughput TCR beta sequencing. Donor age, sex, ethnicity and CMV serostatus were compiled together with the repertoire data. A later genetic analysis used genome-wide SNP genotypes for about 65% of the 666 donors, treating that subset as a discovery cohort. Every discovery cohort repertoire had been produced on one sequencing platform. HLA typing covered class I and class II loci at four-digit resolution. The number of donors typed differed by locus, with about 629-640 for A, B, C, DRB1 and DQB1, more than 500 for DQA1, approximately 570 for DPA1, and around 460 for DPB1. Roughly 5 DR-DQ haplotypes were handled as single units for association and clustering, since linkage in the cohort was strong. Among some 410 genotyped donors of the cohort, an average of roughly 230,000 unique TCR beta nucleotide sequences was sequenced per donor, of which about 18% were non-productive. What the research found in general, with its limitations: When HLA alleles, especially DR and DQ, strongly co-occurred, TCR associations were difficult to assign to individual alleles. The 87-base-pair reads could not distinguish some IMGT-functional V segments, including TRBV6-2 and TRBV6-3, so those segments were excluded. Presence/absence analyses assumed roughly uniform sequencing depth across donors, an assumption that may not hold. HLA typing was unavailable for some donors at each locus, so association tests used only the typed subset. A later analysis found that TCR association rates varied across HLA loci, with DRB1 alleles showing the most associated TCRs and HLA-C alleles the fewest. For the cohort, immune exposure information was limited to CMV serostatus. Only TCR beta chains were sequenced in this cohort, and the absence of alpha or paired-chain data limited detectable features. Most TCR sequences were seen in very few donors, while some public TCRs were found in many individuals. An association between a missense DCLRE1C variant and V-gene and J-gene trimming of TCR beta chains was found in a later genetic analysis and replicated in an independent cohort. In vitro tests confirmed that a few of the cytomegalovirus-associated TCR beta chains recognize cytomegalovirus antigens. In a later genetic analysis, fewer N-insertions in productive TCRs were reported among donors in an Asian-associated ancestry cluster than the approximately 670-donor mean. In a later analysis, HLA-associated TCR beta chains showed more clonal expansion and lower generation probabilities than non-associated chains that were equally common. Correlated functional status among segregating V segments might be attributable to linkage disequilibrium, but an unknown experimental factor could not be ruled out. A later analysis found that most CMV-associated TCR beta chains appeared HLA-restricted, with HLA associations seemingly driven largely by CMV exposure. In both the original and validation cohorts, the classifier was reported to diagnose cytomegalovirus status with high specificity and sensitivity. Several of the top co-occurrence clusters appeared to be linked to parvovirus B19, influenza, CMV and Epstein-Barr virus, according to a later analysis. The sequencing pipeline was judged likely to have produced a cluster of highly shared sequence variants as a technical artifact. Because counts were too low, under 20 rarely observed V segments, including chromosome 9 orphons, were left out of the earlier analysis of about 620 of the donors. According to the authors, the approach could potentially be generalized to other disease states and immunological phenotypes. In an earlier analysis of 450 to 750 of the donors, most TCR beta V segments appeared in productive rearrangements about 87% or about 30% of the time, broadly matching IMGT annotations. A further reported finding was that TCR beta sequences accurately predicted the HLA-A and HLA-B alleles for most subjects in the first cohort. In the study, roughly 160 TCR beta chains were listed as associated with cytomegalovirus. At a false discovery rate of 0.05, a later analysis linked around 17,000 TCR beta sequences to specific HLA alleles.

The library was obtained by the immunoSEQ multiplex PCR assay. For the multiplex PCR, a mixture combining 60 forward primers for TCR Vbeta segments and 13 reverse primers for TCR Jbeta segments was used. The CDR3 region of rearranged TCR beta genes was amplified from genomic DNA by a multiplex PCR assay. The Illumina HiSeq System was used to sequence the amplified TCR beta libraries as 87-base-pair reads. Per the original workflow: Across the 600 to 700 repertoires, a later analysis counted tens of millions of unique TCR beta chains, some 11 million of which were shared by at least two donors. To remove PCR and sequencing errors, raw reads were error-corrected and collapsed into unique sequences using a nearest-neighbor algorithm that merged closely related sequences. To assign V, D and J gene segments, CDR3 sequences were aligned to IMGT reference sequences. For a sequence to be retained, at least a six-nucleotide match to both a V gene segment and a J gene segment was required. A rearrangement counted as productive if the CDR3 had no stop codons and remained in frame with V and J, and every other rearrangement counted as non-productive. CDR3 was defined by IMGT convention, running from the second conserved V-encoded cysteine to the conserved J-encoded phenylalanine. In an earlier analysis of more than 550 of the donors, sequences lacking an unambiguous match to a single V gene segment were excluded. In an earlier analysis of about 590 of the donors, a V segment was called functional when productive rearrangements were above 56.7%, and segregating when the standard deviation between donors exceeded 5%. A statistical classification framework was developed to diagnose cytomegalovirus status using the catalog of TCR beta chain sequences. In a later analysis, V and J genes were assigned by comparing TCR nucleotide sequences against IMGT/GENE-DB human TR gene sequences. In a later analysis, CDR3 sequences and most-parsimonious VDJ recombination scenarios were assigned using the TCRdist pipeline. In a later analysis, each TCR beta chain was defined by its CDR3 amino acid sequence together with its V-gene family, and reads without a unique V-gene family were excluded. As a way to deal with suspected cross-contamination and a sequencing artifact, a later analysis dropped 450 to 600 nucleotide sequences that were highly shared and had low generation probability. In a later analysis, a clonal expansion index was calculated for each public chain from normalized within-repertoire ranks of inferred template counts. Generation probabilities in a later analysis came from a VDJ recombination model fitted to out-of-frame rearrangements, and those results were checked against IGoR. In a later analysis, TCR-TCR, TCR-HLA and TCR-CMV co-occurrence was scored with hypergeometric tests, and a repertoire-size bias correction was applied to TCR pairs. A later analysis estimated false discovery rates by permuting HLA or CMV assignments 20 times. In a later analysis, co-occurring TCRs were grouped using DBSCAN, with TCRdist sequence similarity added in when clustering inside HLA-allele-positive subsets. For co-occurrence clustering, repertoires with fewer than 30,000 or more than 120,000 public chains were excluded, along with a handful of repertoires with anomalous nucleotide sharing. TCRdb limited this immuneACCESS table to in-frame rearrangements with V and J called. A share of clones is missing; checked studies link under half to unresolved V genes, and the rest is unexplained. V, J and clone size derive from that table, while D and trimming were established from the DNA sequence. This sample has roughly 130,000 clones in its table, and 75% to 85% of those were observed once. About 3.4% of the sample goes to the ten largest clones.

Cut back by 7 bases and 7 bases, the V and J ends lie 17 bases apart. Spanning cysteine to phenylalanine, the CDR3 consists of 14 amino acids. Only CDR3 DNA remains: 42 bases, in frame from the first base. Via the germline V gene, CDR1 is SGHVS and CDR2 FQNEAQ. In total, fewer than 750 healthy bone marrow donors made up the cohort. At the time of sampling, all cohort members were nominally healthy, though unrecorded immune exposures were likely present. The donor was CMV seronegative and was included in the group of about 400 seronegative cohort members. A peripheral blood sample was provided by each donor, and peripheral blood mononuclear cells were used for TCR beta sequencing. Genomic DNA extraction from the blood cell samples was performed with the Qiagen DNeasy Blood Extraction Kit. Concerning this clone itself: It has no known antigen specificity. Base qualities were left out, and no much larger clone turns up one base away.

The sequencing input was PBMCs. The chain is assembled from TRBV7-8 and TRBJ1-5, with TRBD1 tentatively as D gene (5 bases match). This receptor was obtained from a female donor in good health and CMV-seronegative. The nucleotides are TGTGCCAGCACCAACGGGGGAGCTCGGCAGCCCCAGCATTTT. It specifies CASTNGGARQPQHF. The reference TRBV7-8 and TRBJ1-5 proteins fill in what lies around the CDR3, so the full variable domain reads GAGVSQSPRYKVAKRGQDVALRCDPISGHVSLFWYQQALGQGPEFLTYFQNEAQLDKSGLPSDRFFAERPEGSVSTLKIQRTQQEDSAVYLCASTNGGARQPQHFGDGTRLSIL.